This T cell receptor beta chain was recorded in a study of shared clonotypes between healthy human individuals. Profiled with immunoSEQ multiplex PCR; TCRdb holds only in-frame clones, not every one. The sample shows fewer than 1.8 million clones, approximately 98.5% of them seen only once. Germline CDR1 LNHDA, CDR2 SQIVND (reference sequence). This CDR3 spans 14 amino acids. Trimming left V 2 bases short and J 7 bases short, with 12 bases between. V usage is TRBV19 and J usage is TRBJ2-1; D may be TRBD1 (5 bases). The TCR sequence derives from a man aged 25-40 years in good health. Sequencing used naive CD4+ T cells sorted from blood. Subset described: CD45RA+ positively selected. The CDR3, as DNA: TGTGCCAGTAGTATAACAGCAGGGCGGAATGAGCAGTTCTTC. This sequence encodes CASSITAGRNEQFF.